The clone carrying this T cell receptor (beta chain) has at least ten counts. TCRdb used MiXCR to reprocess the RT-PCR reads, holding one entry per CDR3 protein. Of approximately 720,000 distinct CDR3 sequences in the sample, 12% to 15% are singletons; the top ten hold 3.6%. The V gene's germline CDR1 is MNHEY and CDR2 SVGAGI. The CDR3 runs to 14 residues. V lost 5 bases and J lost 5, with 15 bases in between. The chain links TRBV6-5 to TRBJ2-5, with D possibly matching TRBD2 (6 bases). The clonotype was recovered from a female donor in good health, serving as a healthy control. The specimen sequenced was memory CD4+ T cells from blood. CDR3 bases: TGTGCCAGCAGTCCGGGAGTAGGAAGGGAGACCCAGTACTTC. Residues: CASSPGVGRETQYF.